The 24 T cell receptor beta chains reported below all come from one sample, sequenced in a study of CD8 T cells in ankylosing spondylitis. TCRdb re-called the 5' RACE reads through MiXCR, storing one row per CDR3 protein. This table holds roughly 200,000 distinct CDR3 sequences, roughly 13% found once. The sequenced material came from blood, either unsorted or a sorted T cell fraction (not recorded which). These receptors originate from a male donor with ankylosing spondylitis or in good health (not recorded which).

V usage is TRBV11-2 and J usage is TRBJ1-1, with D perhaps TRBD1 (6 bases). The germline V and J ends were trimmed by 0 bases and 1 base, with 15 bases remaining between them. The CDR3 is 17 amino acids. In germline, CDR1 is SGHAT, CDR2 FQNNGV. The CDR3: CASSLDPPGVGNTEAFF. In nucleotides, the CDR3 is TGTGCCAGCAGCTTAGATCCCCCAGGGGTAGGGAACACTGAAGCTTTCTTT.

The chain couples TRBV7-9 to TRBJ2-7, with 9 positions matching TRBD1. The trim removed 4 bases at V and 6 bases at J, leaving 10 bases unmatched. Germline CDR1 is SEHNR and CDR2 is FQNEAQ (reference sequence). CDR3 length: 15 amino acids. The CDR3 is CASSSRRGQGGEQYF. The CDR3 bases are TGTGCCAGCAGCTCCCGGAGGGGACAGGGAGGCGAGCAGTACTTC.

V is TRBV27 and J is TRBJ2-7, with D possibly being TRBD1 (6 bases). The germline V and J ends were trimmed by 5 bases and 4 bases, with 15 bases remaining between them. This CDR3 region has 14 residues. Per germline, CDR1 MNHEY and CDR2 SMNVEV (reference sequence). In nucleotides, the CDR3 is TGTGCCAGCAGTCCTAGAGACAGGAAGTACGAGCAGTACTTC. This gives the protein CASSPRDRKYEQYF.

This clonotype came up once. The chain has TRBV14 and TRBJ2-1; 8 nucleotides agree with TRBD1. The germline gives CDR1 SGHDN, CDR2 FVKESK. Trimming removed 2 bases from V and 6 bases from J; junction bases left unmatched: 12. The CDR3 runs to 17 residues. The DNA of the CDR3 is TGTGCCAGCAGCCAATTGCCGACAGGGGTTCGCGGCAATGAGCAGTTCTTC. This translates into CASSQLPTGVRGNEQFF.

This clonotype showed up just a few times. V and J are TRBV7-9 and TRBJ2-5; D not resolved. Germline CDR1 and CDR2: SEHNR and FQNEAQ (reference sequence). V shed 4 bases and J shed 4 bases, with 10 bases lying between them. The CDR3 is 13 amino acids. Here the CDR3 DNA reads TGTGCCAGCAGCTCCCTGGGCGTAGAGACCCAGTACTTC. It is translated as CASSSLGVETQYF.

This clonotype was detected a few times. This sequence joins TRBV9 and TRBJ2-5, with D possibly being TRBD2 (5 bases). V lost 0 bases and J lost 7, with 16 bases in between. The CDR3 is 15 residues long. Looked up from germline, CDR1 is SGDLS and CDR2 is YYNGEE. CDR3 protein: CASSVVSGFGGTQYF. In DNA, the CDR3 is TGTGCCAGCAGCGTAGTTTCGGGATTCGGAGGGACCCAGTACTTC.

In its sample, this clonotype was seen a few times. V gene TRBV12-3 or TRBV12-4 combines with J gene TRBJ2-1; 8 nucleotides match TRBD2. The CDR3 totals 14 residues. The trim removed 2 bases at V and 9 bases at J, leaving 6 bases unmatched. The CDR3 is CASSLLAGKGEQFF. CDR3 in DNA: TGTGCCAGCAGTTTATTAGCGGGGAAAGGTGAGCAGTTCTTC.

The gene calls are TRBV4-1 and TRBJ1-2; tentatively, D is TRBD1 (5 bases). CDR1 MGHRA and CDR2 YSYEKL come from the germline V gene. V lost 4 bases, J lost 2 bases, and 11 bases lay in between. This CDR3 region has 14 residues. The CDR3 loop is CASSPRDLNYGYTF. DNA of the CDR3: TGCGCCAGCAGCCCCCGGGACTTGAACTATGGCTACACCTTC.

This chain uses TRBV5-6 with TRBJ1-1; D is unresolved. Germline lookup yields CDR1 SGHDT and CDR2 YYEEEE. V lost 0 bases and J 6 bases, leaving 9 bases between the germline ends. This CDR3 contains 13 residues. This chain's CDR3 is CASSLGPGAEAFF. The DNA for the CDR3 is TGTGCCAGCAGCTTGGGCCCCGGCGCTGAAGCTTTCTTT.

CDR3 region: CASSLAQTLPTQYF. The CDR3 DNA reads TGTGCCAGCAGTTTAGCGCAGACTCTACCGACCCAGTACTTC. The rearrangement links TRBV12-3 or TRBV12-4 to TRBJ2-5; D is unclear. V was cut by 0 bases and J by 7 bases, with 12 bases left in between. This CDR3 is built from 14 residues.

V gene TRBV19 combines with J gene TRBJ2-2; TRBD1 might be the D (5 bases). This CDR3 spans 17 amino acids. Germline V CDR1 and CDR2: LNHDA, SQIVND (reference sequence). V lost 1 base to trimming and J lost 2 bases, with 14 bases between them. The DNA for the CDR3 is TGTGCCAGTAGTATAGCCGGGCTCAGGACAAACACCGGGGAGCTGTTTTTT. It codes for CASSIAGLRTNTGELFF. Full variable domain (rest looked up from reference TRBV19 and TRBJ2-2): DGGITQSPKYLFRKEGQNVTLSCEQNLNHDAMYWYRQDPGQGLRLIYYSQIVNDFQKGDIAEGYSVSREKKESFPLTVTSAQKNPTAFYLCASSIAGLRTNTGELFFGEGSRLTVL.

This clonotype turned up a few times. The V and J genes are TRBV4-1 and TRBJ1-1; D remains unclear. The V gene lost 3 bases and the J gene lost 2 bases, with 13 bases spanning the gap. Germline V CDR1 and CDR2: MGHRA, YSYEKL. This CDR3 has 15 residues. The CDR3 DNA follows: TGCGCCAGCAGCCACACGACCGAGGGAAACACTGAAGCTTTCTTT. It encodes CASSHTTEGNTEAFF.

This clonotype appeared a few times. The chain combines TRBV4-1 with TRBJ2-1, with 12 bases fitting TRBD2. The CDR3 spans 16 residues. Trimming removed 4 bases from V and 6 bases from J; junction bases left unmatched: 7. Germline-derived CDR1 and CDR2 are MGHRA and YSYEKL. The CDR3 nucleotides read TGCGCCAGCAGCCCTCATCTAGCGGGAGGGCCCAATGAGCAGTTCTTC. This gives the protein CASSPHLAGGPNEQFF.

V and J are TRBV2 and TRBJ2-2, with D unresolved. This CDR3 is built from 16 residues. The V gene's germline CDR1 is SNHLY and CDR2 FYNNEI. V was shortened by 2 bases and J by 5 bases, with 15 bases between the two germline ends. The CDR3 loop is CASSESRWGGTGELFF. The DNA for the CDR3 is TGTGCCAGCAGTGAAAGCCGCTGGGGTGGAACCGGGGAGCTGTTTTTT.

This clonotype was recorded a few times. J is TRBJ2-5 and V is TRBV7-9, with D tentatively TRBD1 or TRBD2 (5 bases each). Germline V gene lookup returns CDR1 SEHNR and CDR2 FQNEAQ (reference sequence). The CDR3 runs 15 residues. V dropped 3 bases and J dropped 2 bases, with 13 bases sitting between them. The CDR3 loop reads CASSFPQGVQETQYF. For the CDR3, the DNA is TGTGCCAGCAGCTTCCCCCAGGGAGTTCAAGAGACCCAGTACTTC.

V and J are TRBV3-1 and TRBJ2-1; TRBD1 or TRBD2 may be the D gene (5 bases each). Germline values: CDR1 LGHDT, CDR2 YNNKEL (reference sequence). CDR3 size: 16 residues. The V and J ends lost 7 bases and 6 bases respectively, with 22 bases between them. CDR3 nucleotide sequence: TGTGCCAGCACCATGGGACGTCCTCCTAGGGCCAATGAGCAGTTCTTC. Its translation is CASTMGRPPRANEQFF.

Many counts were recorded for this clonotype. The V and J genes are TRBV20-1 and TRBJ2-1, with 7 bases that match TRBD2. Per the germline V gene, CDR1 is DFQATT and CDR2 is SNEGSKA (reference sequence). The V gene end was trimmed by 2 bases and the J gene end by 7 bases; junction bases not matched to a gene: 8. The CDR3 runs 14 residues. The CDR3 loop is CSARPLGEGNEQFF. The CDR3 DNA reads as TGCAGTGCTAGACCCCTCGGGGAGGGGAATGAGCAGTTCTTC.

J is TRBJ2-5 and V is TRBV7-2; TRBD2 agrees at 11 bases. The CDR3 is made up of 15 amino acids. J gave up 0 bases and V 5 bases, and 2 bases lay outside the gene matches. In germline, CDR1 is SGHTA, CDR2 FQGNSA. CDR3: CASSLTSGDQETQYF. The CDR3, as DNA: TGTGCCAGCAGCCTGACTAGCGGGGACCAAGAGACCCAGTACTTC.

V usage is TRBV3-1 and J usage is TRBJ2-7; possibly TRBD1 or TRBD2 for D (5 bases each). The ends were cut back, 3 bases at V and 6 bases at J, with 6 bases in the middle. Germline values: CDR1 LGHDT, CDR2 YNNKEL (reference sequence). The CDR3 runs 11 residues. In DNA, the CDR3 is TGTGCCAGCAGCCATGGGGGCGAGCAGTACTTC. This encodes CASSHGGEQYF.

This clonotype was observed a handful of times. The J gene is TRBJ2-2, the V gene TRBV10-2; TRBD2 matches at 9 bases. Germline CDR1 WSHSY, CDR2 SAAADI. The CDR3 covers 17 residues. V was pared by 2 bases and J by 5 bases, with 9 bases of the junction left unmatched. CDR3 region: CASSETPSGAGTGELFF. The DNA of the CDR3 is TGCGCCAGCAGTGAGACGCCTAGCGGGGCGGGGACCGGGGAGCTGTTTTTT.

The V call is TRBV12-3 or TRBV12-4, the J call TRBJ1-1; no clear D gene. V was trimmed by 5 bases and J by 0 bases, leaving 7 bases between them. The CDR3 is 13 amino acids. Here the CDR3 DNA reads TGTGCCAGCAGTCGTGGGGTGAACACTGAAGCTTTCTTT. Translation: CASSRGVNTEAFF.

This clonotype was detected once. The chain has TRBV7-2 and TRBJ1-6; a weak D match, TRBD1 (6 bases). V lost 2 bases, J lost 10 bases, and 15 bases lay in between. The CDR3 is 15 residues long. Germline loops: CDR1 SGHTA, CDR2 FQGNSA. Here the CDR3 reads CASSLQGPAWSPLHF. CDR3 sequence (DNA): TGTGCCAGCAGCTTACAGGGGCCCGCGTGGTCACCCCTCCACTTT.

This clonotype has at least ten counts. The chain joins TRBV5-1 to TRBJ2-4; D ambiguous. The CDR3 covers 10 residues. Germline lookup yields CDR1 SGHRS and CDR2 YFSETQ. Trimming stripped 0 bases from V and 8 bases from J, with 0 bases between. The CDR3 region is CASSLDIQYF. The CDR3 DNA sequence: TGCGCCAGCAGCTTGGACATTCAGTACTTC.

This chain joins TRBV20-1 and TRBJ2-7, with D unresolved. V dropped 1 base and J dropped 4 bases, with 11 bases sitting between them. The V gene's germline CDR1 is DFQATT and CDR2 SNEGSKA (reference sequence). This CDR3 has 13 amino acids. CDR3 DNA sequence: TGCAGTGCTAGAGCTCGGCAATTTTACGAGCAGTACTTC. Its translation: CSARARQFYEQYF.